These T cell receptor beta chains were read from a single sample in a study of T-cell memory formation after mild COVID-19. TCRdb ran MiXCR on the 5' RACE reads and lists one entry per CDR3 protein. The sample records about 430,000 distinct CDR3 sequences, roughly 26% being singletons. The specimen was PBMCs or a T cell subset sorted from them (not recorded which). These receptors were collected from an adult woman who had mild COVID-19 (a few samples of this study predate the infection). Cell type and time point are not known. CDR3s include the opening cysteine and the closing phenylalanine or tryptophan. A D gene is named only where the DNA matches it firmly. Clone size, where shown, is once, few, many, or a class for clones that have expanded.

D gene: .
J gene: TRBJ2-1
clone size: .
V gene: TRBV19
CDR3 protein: CASSDGRAEVF
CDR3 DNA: TGTGCCAGTAGTGATGGCAGGGCGGAGGTCTTC

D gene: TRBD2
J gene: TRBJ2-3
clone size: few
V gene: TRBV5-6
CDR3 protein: CASSPSGLAGGDTQYF
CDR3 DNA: TGTGCCAGCAGCCCGTCCGGGCTAGCGGGAGGAGATACGCAGTATTTT

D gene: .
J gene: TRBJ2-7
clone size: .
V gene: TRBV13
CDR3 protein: CASSLGGATEQYF
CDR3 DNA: TGTGCCAGCTCCCTAGGGGGGGCGACCGAGCAGTACTTC

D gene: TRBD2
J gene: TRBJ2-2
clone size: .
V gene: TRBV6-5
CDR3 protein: CASSPGGLAELFF
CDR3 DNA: TGTGCCAGCAGTCCGGGGGGGCTAGCGGAGCTGTTTTTT

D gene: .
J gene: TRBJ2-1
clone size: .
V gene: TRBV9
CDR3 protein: CASSRDHSYNEQFF
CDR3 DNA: TGTGCCAGCTCACGGGACCACTCCTACAATGAGCAGTTCTTC

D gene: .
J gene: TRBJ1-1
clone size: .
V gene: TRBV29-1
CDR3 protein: CSVEGAGGGWTEAFF
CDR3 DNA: TGCAGCGTTGAAGGGGCGGGGGGAGGATGGACTGAAGCTTTCTTT

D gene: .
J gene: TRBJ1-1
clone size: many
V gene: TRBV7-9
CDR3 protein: CASSFSQLMNTEAFF
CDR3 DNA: TGTGCCAGCAGCTTCTCCCAGCTAATGAACACTGAAGCTTTCTTT

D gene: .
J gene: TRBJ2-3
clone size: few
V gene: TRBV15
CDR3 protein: CATSMSIFTDTQYF
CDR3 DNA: TGTGCCACCAGCATGAGCATTTTCACAGATACGCAGTATTTT

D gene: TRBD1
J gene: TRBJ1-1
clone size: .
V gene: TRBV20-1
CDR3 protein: CSARTGGWAFF
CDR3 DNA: TGCAGTGCTAGAACAGGGGGCTGGGCTTTCTTT

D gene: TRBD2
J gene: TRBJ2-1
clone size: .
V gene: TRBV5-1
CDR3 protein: CASSFRGPLTSGSGNEQFF
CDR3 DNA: TGCGCCAGCAGCTTCAGGGGGCCCTTGACTAGCGGGAGTGGGAATGAGCAGTTCTTC

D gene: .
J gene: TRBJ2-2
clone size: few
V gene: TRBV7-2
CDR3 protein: CASSLGWTPNTGELFF
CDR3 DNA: TGTGCCAGCAGCTTAGGCTGGACCCCTAACACCGGGGAGCTGTTTTTT

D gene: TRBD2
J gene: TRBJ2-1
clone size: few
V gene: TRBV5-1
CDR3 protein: CASSLRGLGLVLNEQFF
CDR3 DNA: TGCGCCAGCAGCTTGAGAGGGCTGGGACTAGTCCTCAATGAGCAGTTCTTC

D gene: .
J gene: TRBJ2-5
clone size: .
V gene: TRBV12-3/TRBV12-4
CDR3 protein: CASSPAGWQTQYF
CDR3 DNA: TGTGCCAGCAGTCCCGCGGGGTGGCAGACCCAGTACTTC

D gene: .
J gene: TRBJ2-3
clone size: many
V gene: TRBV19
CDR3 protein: CASSSRGSTDTQYF
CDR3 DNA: TGTGCCAGTAGTTCCCGCGGCAGCACAGATACGCAGTATTTT

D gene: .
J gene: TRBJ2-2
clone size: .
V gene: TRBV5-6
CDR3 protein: CASSPTLTGELFF
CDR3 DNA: TGTGCCAGCAGCCCGACCCTCACCGGGGAGCTGTTTTTT

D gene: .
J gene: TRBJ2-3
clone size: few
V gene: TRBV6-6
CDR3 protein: CASSYGGGRSRDTQYF
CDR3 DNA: TGTGCCAGCAGTTACGGCGGTGGGAGATCCAGAGATACGCAGTATTTT

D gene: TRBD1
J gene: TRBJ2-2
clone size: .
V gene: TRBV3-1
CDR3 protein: CATRDRGDTGELFF
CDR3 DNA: TGTGCCACCAGGGACAGGGGGGACACCGGGGAGCTGTTTTTT

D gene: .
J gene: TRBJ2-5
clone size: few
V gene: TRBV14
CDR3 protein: CASSQVLIAGQETQYF
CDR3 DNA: TGTGCCAGCAGCCAAGTTCTGATAGCAGGACAAGAGACCCAGTACTTC

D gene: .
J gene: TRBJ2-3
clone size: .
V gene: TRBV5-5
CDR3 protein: CASSAAGGGGDTQYF
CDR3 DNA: TGTGCCAGCAGCGCAGCCGGGGGTGGGGGAGATACGCAGTATTTT

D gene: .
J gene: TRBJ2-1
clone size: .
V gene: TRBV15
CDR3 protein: CATSRDTSMGFF
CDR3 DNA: TGTGCCACCAGCAGAGATACCTCGATGGGGTTCTTC

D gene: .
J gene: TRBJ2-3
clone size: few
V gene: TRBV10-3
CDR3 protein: CAISDQRTDTQYF
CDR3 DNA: TGTGCCATCAGTGACCAGCGCACAGATACGCAGTATTTT

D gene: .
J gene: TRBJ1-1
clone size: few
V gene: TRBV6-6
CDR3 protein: CASSASVNTEAFF
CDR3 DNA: TGTGCCAGCAGCGCCTCAGTGAACACTGAAGCTTTCTTT

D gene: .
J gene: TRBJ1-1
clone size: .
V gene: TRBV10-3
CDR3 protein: CAIRGGLMNTEAFF
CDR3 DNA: TGTGCCATCCGCGGGGGACTAATGAACACTGAAGCTTTCTTT

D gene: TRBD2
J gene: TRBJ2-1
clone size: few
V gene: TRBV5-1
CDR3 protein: CASSLGPRIAGVGEQFF
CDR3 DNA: TGCGCCAGCAGCTTGGGCCCCCGGATCGCGGGGGTGGGTGAGCAGTTCTTC

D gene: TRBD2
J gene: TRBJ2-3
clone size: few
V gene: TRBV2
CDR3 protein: CASKREADTQYF
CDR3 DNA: TGTGCCAGCAAGCGGGAGGCGGATACGCAGTATTTT

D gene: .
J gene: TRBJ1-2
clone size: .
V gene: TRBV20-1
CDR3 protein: CSASTGGLTSRGYTF
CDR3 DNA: TGCAGTGCTTCGACCGGGGGCCTCACGAGCCGTGGCTACACCTTC

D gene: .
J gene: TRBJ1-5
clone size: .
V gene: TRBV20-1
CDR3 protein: CSAVQGAQPQHF
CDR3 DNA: TGCAGTGCCGTACAGGGAGCTCAGCCCCAGCATTTT

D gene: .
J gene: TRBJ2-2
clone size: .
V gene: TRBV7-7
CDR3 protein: CASSKAETAAGELFF
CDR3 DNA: TGTGCTAGCAGCAAAGCGGAGACTGCCGCCGGGGAGCTGTTTTTT

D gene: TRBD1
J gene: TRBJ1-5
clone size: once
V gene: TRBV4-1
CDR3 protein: CASSQVGDSGSPQHF
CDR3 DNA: TGCGCCAGCAGCCAAGTCGGGGACAGCGGGTCGCCCCAGCATTTT

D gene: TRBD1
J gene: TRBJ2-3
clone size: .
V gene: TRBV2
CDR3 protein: CASSWDRTDTQYF
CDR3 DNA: TGTGCCAGCAGCTGGGACAGAACGGATACGCAGTATTTT

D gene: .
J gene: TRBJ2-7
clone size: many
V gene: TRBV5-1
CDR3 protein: CASSLSDGTYEQYF
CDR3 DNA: TGCGCCAGCAGCTTGTCCGACGGAACCTACGAGCAGTACTTC

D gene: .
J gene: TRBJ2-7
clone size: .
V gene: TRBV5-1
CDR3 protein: CASSLTGAGIYEQYF
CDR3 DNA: TGCGCCAGCAGCCTCACAGGGGCGGGGATCTACGAGCAGTACTTC

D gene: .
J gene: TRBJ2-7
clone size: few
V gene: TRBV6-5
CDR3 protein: CASSYRVGYEQYF
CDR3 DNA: TGTGCCAGCAGTTACAGGGTGGGATACGAGCAGTACTTC

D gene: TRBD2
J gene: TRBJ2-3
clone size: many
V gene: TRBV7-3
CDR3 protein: CASSFSGGAADTQYF
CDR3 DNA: TGTGCCAGCAGCTTTAGCGGGGGGGCGGCAGATACGCAGTATTTT

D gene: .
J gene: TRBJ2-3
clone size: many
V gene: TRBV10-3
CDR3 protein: CATRQVSDTQYF
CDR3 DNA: TGTGCCACCCGACAGGTATCAGATACGCAGTATTTT

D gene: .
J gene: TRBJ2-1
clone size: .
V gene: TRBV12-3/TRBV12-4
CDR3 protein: CASKHGGSYNEQFF
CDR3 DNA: TGTGCCAGCAAACACGGCGGATCCTACAATGAGCAGTTCTTC

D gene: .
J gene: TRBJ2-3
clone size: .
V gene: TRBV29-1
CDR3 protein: CSVEDLGGASADTQYF
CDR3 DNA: TGCAGCGTTGAAGATCTCGGGGGAGCTTCCGCAGATACGCAGTATTTT

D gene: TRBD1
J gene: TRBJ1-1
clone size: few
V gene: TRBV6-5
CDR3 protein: CASRETGGGKNTEAFF
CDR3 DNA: TGTGCCAGCAGGGAGACAGGGGGCGGAAAGAACACTGAAGCTTTCTTT

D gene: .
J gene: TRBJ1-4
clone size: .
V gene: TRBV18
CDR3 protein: CASSQQETNEKLFF
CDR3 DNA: TGTGCCAGCTCTCAACAGGAAACGAATGAAAAACTGTTTTTT

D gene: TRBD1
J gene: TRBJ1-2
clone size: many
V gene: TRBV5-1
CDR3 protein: CASSEGQGSYGYTF
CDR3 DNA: TGCGCCAGCAGCGAGGGACAGGGGTCCTATGGCTACACCTTC

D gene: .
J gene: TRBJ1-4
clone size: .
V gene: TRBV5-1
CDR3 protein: CASSLVGQRGEKLFF
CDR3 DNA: TGCGCCAGCAGCTTGGTTGGGCAAAGGGGTGAAAAACTGTTTTTT

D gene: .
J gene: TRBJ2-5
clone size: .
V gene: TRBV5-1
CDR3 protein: CASTQTYQETQYF
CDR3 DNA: TGCGCCAGCACTCAGACGTACCAAGAGACCCAGTACTTC

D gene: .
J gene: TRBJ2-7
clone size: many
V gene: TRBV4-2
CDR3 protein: CASSQPGSYEQYF
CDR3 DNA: TGTGCCAGCAGCCAACCCGGCTCCTACGAGCAGTACTTC

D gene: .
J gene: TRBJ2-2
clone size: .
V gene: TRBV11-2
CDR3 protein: CASSLRQATGELFF
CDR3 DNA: TGTGCCAGCAGCTTACGACAGGCCACCGGGGAGCTGTTTTTT

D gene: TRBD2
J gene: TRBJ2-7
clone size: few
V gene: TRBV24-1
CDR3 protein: CATSSGGPLYEQYF
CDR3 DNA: TGTGCCACCAGTTCGGGAGGACCTCTCTACGAGCAGTACTTC

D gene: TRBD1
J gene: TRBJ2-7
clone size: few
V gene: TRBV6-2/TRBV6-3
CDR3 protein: CASRQGADEQYF
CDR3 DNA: TGTGCCAGCAGACAGGGGGCCGACGAGCAGTACTTC

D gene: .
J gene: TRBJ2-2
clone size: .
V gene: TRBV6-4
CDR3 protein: CASSANEGNTGELFF
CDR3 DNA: TGTGCCAGCAGTGCCAACGAAGGGAACACCGGGGAGCTGTTTTTT

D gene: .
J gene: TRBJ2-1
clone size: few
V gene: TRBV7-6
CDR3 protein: CASSLETGPSSYNEQFF
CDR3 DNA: TGTGCCAGCAGCTTAGAAACAGGGCCGAGCTCCTACAATGAGCAGTTCTTC

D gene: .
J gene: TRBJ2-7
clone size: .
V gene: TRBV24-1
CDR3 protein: CATSDSRTNYEQYF
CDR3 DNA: TGTGCCACCAGTGATTCGCGGACAAACTACGAGCAGTACTTC

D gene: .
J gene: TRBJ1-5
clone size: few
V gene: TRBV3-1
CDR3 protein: CASSQEQGGQPQHF
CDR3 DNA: TGTGCCAGCAGCCAAGAGCAGGGAGGTCAGCCCCAGCATTTT

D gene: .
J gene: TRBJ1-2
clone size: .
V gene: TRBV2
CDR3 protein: CASSETTIYGYTF
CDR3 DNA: TGTGCCAGCAGTGAGACTACAATCTATGGCTACACCTTC